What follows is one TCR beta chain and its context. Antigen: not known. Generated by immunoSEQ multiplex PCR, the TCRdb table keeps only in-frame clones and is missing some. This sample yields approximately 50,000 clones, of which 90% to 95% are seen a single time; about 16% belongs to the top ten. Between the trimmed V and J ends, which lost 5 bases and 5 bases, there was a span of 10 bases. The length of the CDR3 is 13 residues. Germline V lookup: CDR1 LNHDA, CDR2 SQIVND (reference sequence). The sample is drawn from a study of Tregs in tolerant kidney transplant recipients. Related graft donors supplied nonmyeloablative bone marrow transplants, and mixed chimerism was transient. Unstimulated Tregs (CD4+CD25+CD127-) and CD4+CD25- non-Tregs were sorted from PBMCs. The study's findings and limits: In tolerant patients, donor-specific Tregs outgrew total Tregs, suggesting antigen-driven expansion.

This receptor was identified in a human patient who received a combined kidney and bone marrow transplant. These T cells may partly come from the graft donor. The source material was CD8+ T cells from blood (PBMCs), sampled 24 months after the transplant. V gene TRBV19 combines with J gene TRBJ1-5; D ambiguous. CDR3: CASSSGEHQPQHF. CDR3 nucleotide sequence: TGTGCCAGTAGTTCCGGGGAACATCAGCCCCAGCATTTT.